Shown below are 18 T cell receptor beta chains from a single sample sequenced in a study of shared clonotypes between healthy human individuals. Produced via immunoSEQ multiplex PCR; TCRdb's table is partial and in-frame only. The sample shows millions of clones, roughly nine tenths of them seen only once. The specimen was naive CD4+ T cells sorted from blood. Subset here: CD45RA+ positively selected. The receptors were sampled from a man aged 18 to 30 in good health.

In this sample, this clone turned up a few times. The rearrangement joins TRBV4-2 to TRBJ1-1, with a tentative D call TRBD1 (5 bases). CDR1 and CDR2 (germline): LGHNA, YNFKEQ. The CDR3 runs to 16 residues. V was clipped by 1 base and J by 4 bases, with 16 bases between them. The CDR3 here is CASSQVPGAPVTEAFF. CDR3 nucleotides: TGTGCCAGCAGCCAAGTTCCCGGGGCGCCGGTCACTGAAGCTTTCTTT.

V usage is TRBV2 and J usage is TRBJ2-2; the match to TRBD2 covers 8 bases. CDR1 SNHLY and CDR2 FYNNEI come from the germline V gene. V trimming: 6 bases; J trimming: 4 bases; junction bases outside the gene matches: 7. This CDR3 spans 15 amino acids. CDR3 nucleotide sequence: TGTGCCAGCAGGCCCAGCGGGAGTTTCACCGGGGAGCTGTTTTTT. Amino acids: CASRPSGSFTGELFF.

V usage is TRBV28 and J usage is TRBJ1-2; 9 bases are shared with TRBD1. The CDR3 has 14 amino acids. Trimming at V came to 6 bases and at J to 7 bases, leaving 9 bases not matched to a gene. Per the germline V gene, CDR1 is MDHEN and CDR2 is SYDVKM. CDR3 nucleotide sequence: TGTGCCAGCAGGGGGACAGGGAAGTTAGGTGGCTACACCTTC. Amino acid sequence: CASRGTGKLGGYTF.

This clone was observed a handful of times. The CDR3 DNA reads TGTGCCTGGAGACAGGTCCGTCAGCCCCAGCATTTT. The encoded protein is CAWRQVRQPQHF. The rearrangement links TRBV30 to TRBJ1-5; tentatively, D is TRBD1 (5 bases). The CDR3 contains 12 residues. V lost 3 bases, J lost 6 bases, and 9 bases lay in between. Germline CDR1 is GTSNPN and CDR2 is SVGIG (reference sequence).

The V and J genes are TRBV30 and TRBJ2-3; 8 bases line up with TRBD2. The CDR3 is 14 residues long. Germline assignment: CDR1 GTSNPN and CDR2 SVGIG (reference sequence). V lost 0 bases and J lost 3; bases outside the gene matches: 2. This chain's CDR3 is CAWSVVAGTDTQYF. The CDR3 nucleotides are TGTGCCTGGAGTGTGGTAGCGGGGACAGATACGCAGTATTTT.

V usage is TRBV27 and J usage is TRBJ1-1; no firm D call. Germline CDR1 and CDR2: MNHEY and SMNVEV (reference sequence). The V end was cut by 3 bases, the J end by 1 base, with 9 bases between. The CDR3 is 14 amino acids. The DNA for the CDR3 is TGTGCCAGCAGTTTCTCATCCCCGAACACTGAAGCTTTCTTT. This translates into CASSFSSPNTEAFF.

This clone was observed once. This chain uses TRBV16 with TRBJ1-2; TRBD1 aligns across 7 bases. The germline CDR1 and CDR2 sequences are KGHSY and FQNENV. With 7 bases clipped from V and 7 bases from J, the junction kept 9 bases outside the gene matches. This CDR3 region has 13 residues. The CDR3 nucleotides read TGTGCCAGCACCCTGGGGACAGCTAGTGGCTACACCTTC. Its protein is CASTLGTASGYTF. Using reference TRBV16 and TRBJ1-2 for the parts outside the CDR3, the full variable domain is GEEVAQTPKHLVRGEGQKAKLYCAPIKGHSYVFWYQQVLKNEFKFLISFQNENVFDETGMPKERFSAKCLPNSPCSLEIQATKLEDSAVYFCASTLGTASGYTFGSGTRLTVV.

The gene calls are TRBV11-2 and TRBJ2-5; 7 bases line up with TRBD2. This CDR3 comprises 16 residues. V gave up 0 bases and J gave up 5 bases; unmatched junction bases: 9. The germline gives CDR1 SGHAT, CDR2 FQNNGV. In DNA, the CDR3 is TGTGCCAGCAGCTTAGACTTGGGGGGGTTTCGGGAGACCCAGTACTTC. It codes for CASSLDLGGFRETQYF.

The rearrangement joins TRBV6-1 to TRBJ1-2; D not certain. This CDR3 is 13 amino acids long. V shed 1 base and J shed 4 bases, with 7 bases lying between them. CDR1 is MNHNS, CDR2 SASEGT, per germline. The CDR3 sequence: CASSEVPAYGYTF. CDR3 nucleotides: TGTGCCAGCAGTGAAGTCCCAGCCTATGGCTACACCTTC.

The chain combines TRBV4-1 with TRBJ2-3; D not resolved. This CDR3 has 13 amino acids. The V end lost 1 base, the J end lost 4 bases, and 6 bases lay between the germline ends. Germline loops: CDR1 MGHRA, CDR2 YSYEKL. CDR3 DNA: TGCGCCAGCAGCCAAGGTCTAGCAGATACGCAGTATTTT. Protein product: CASSQGLADTQYF.

The chain links TRBV27 to TRBJ1-2; no clear D. The germline V and J ends were trimmed by 8 bases and 0 bases, with 7 bases remaining between them. Germline loops: CDR1 MNHEY, CDR2 SMNVEV (reference sequence). The CDR3 is made up of 12 amino acids. DNA for the CDR3: TGTGCCAGCGGGCAGGCTAACTATGGCTACACCTTC. It encodes CASGQANYGYTF.

This chain uses TRBV6-1 with TRBJ2-7; D ambiguous. V was trimmed by 3 bases and J by 5 bases, leaving 17 bases between them. The CDR3 has 15 residues. Germline V gives CDR1 MNHNS, CDR2 SASEGT. The CDR3 loop reads CASSEVGLRSDEQYF. DNA of the CDR3: TGTGCCAGCAGTGAGGTAGGGTTACGATCAGACGAGCAGTACTTC.

V usage is TRBV6-5 and J usage is TRBJ1-3; no reliable D call. The germline V gene encodes CDR1 MNHEY and CDR2 SVGAGI. The CDR3 spans 14 residues. Trimming cost V 6 bases and J 0 bases, with 9 bases left between them. The CDR3 DNA follows: TGTGCCAGCAGACGACTTCCCTCTGGAAACACCATATATTTT. Its translation is CASRRLPSGNTIYF.

The rearrangement joins TRBV9 to TRBJ2-7, with a tentative D call TRBD1 (6 bases). There are 14 residues in the CDR3. V was pared by 3 bases and J by 4 bases, with 14 bases between. Germline V gives CDR1 SGDLS, CDR2 YYNGEE. The CDR3 reads CASSAQTGMYEQYF. The CDR3 nucleotides read TGTGCCAGCAGCGCTCAGACAGGAATGTACGAGCAGTACTTC.

This sequence joins TRBV4-1 and TRBJ1-5, with D hard to call. This CDR3 is 15 amino acids long. Germline values: CDR1 MGHRA, CDR2 YSYEKL. The germline V and J ends were trimmed by 1 base and 4 bases, with 11 bases remaining between them. As DNA, the CDR3 is TGCGCCAGCAGCCAAGTTATCACAGCGAATCAGCCCCAGCATTTT. It yields the protein CASSQVITANQPQHF.

The chain joins TRBV18 to TRBJ2-2; 8 bases line up with TRBD1. CDR3 size: 17 residues. The V segment lost 3 bases and the J segment 6 bases; nucleotides outside the gene matches: 12. Per germline, CDR1 KGHSH and CDR2 LQKENI. CDR3 sequence (DNA): TGTGCCAGCTCACCGGACAGGGTAACTTTCGAGCCCGGGGAGCTGTTTTTT. It encodes CASSPDRVTFEPGELFF. Variable domain in full (rest from reference TRBV18 and TRBJ2-2): NAGVMQNPRHLVRRRGQEARLRCSPMKGHSHVYWYRQLPEEGLKFMVYLQKENIIDESGMPKERFSAEFPKEGPSILRIQQVVRGDSAAYFCASSPDRVTFEPGELFFGEGSRLTVL.

The gene calls are TRBV6-1 and TRBJ2-3; 9 bases fit TRBD2. The V segment lost 7 bases and the J segment 3 bases; nucleotides outside the gene matches: 5. Germline V gene sequence: CDR1 MNHNS, CDR2 SASEGT. CDR3 length: 14 residues. In nucleotides, the CDR3 is TGTGCCAGCACGGGACTAGCCCGGACAGATACGCAGTATTTT. Its translation: CASTGLARTDTQYF.

This clone came up a few times. This chain uses TRBV7-9 with TRBJ1-6, with D possibly being TRBD1 (5 bases). CDR1 is SEHNR, CDR2 FQNEAQ, per germline (reference sequence). Trimming removed 5 bases at V and 7 bases at J, with 12 bases between. CDR3 length: 14 residues. The CDR3 loop reads CASSPGTENSPLHF. The CDR3 DNA follows: TGTGCCAGCAGCCCCGGGACCGAGAATTCACCCCTCCACTTT.